This passage covers 30 T cell receptor beta chains from one sample sequenced in a study of molecular identifiers for immune sequencing clone quantification. TCRdb itself ran the PCR reads through MiXCR, one entry per CDR3 protein. Among about 320,000 distinct CDR3 sequences listed, over 20% were seen once. Sequences were obtained from naive CD8+ T cells from blood, with Jurkat cell RNA spiked in. This sample's subset: FACS-sorted CD8+CD4-CCR7+CD45RA+ naive T cells. These receptors were taken from a human donor in good health. Some libraries in this study had Jurkat cell RNA spiked in.

This clonotype showed up many times. One end of the junction is discordant with germline, which a read error may explain. The rearrangement links TRBV7-6 to TRBJ2-7, with a tentative D call TRBD2 (5 bases). From germline, CDR1 is SGHVS and CDR2 FNYEAQ. The CDR3 has 13 residues. This chain's CDR3 is CASSLGRGYEQYF. The CDR3 coding sequence is TGCGCCAGCAGCTTGGGTCGGGGCTACGAGCAGTACTTC.

This clonotype has ten or more counts. The CDR3 DNA is TGCAGCGTTGAAGGGACAGGGGCCTCCTCTGGGGCCAACGTCCTGACTTTC. Translating it yields CSVEGTGASSGANVLTF. The genes are TRBV29-1 and TRBJ2-6; 9 bases align to TRBD1. CDR3 length: 17 amino acids. The V segment lost 1 base and the J segment 0 bases; nucleotides outside the gene matches: 4. CDR1 and CDR2 (germline): SQVTM, ANQGSEA.

In the case of this clonotype: A much larger clone lies one base from this, so it may be a read error. The V and J genes are TRBV19 and TRBJ2-7; unclear D gene. CDR3 length: 14 residues. CDR1 and CDR2 from the germline V gene are LNHDA and SQIVND (reference sequence). Trimming shortened V by 3 bases and J by 2 bases, and 11 bases separated the two germline ends. The CDR3 protein is CASSISGLAYEQYF. CDR3 coding DNA: TGTGCCAGTAGTATTAGTGGCCTCGCCTACGAGCAGTACTTC.

In this sample, this clonotype turned up many times. The chain links TRBV20-1 to TRBJ2-3, with TRBD2 as a possible D gene (5 bases). The CDR3 consists of 14 residues. From germline, CDR1 is DFQATT and CDR2 SNEGSKA (reference sequence). The CDR3 protein is CSPSLVGEVDTQYF. DNA of the CDR3: TGCAGCCCTTCTTTGGTGGGAGAGGTCGATACGCAGTATTTT.

This clonotype has ten or more counts. V usage is TRBV6-6 and J usage is TRBJ2-1; D call uncertain. CDR3 length equals 15 residues. Germline V gene data show CDR1 as MNHNY and CDR2 as SVGAGI (reference sequence). Between the trimmed V and J ends, which lost 7 bases and 1 base, there was a span of 14 bases. The CDR3 bases are TGTGCCAGCATTAAGGGCTCCCGATCCTACAATGAGCAGTTCTTC. Translation: CASIKGSRSYNEQFF.

The sample holds many counts of this clonotype. V gene TRBV6-6 combines with J gene TRBJ2-1; 10 bases map to TRBD2. Germline V gives CDR1 MNHNY, CDR2 SVGAGI (reference sequence). The V segment lost 5 bases and the J segment 8 bases; nucleotides outside the gene matches: 9. The CDR3 contains 15 residues. The CDR3 sequence: CASSNLAGVNHEQFF. CDR3 bases: TGTGCCAGCAGTAACCTAGCGGGAGTTAACCATGAGCAGTTCTTC.

At least ten counts were recorded for this clonotype. The J gene is TRBJ2-5, the V gene TRBV12-3 or TRBV12-4, with 9 bases that match TRBD1. With 6 bases clipped from V and 5 bases from J, the junction kept 10 bases outside the gene matches. The length of the CDR3 is 15 residues. CDR3 sequence: CASSRPGQGIETQYF. CDR3 nucleotides: TGTGCCAGCAGCCGACCGGGACAGGGTATCGAGACCCAGTACTTC.

This clonotype was counted ten times or more. The chain combines TRBV4-2 with TRBJ2-1, with D perhaps TRBD2 (6 bases). The germline V and J ends were trimmed by 7 bases and 4 bases, with 8 bases remaining between them. Germline V lookup: CDR1 LGHNA, CDR2 YNFKEQ. The CDR3 extends over 12 amino acids. For the CDR3, the DNA is TGTGCCAGCATGGGGGGATACAATGAGCAGTTCTTC. This translates into CASMGGYNEQFF.

As to this clonotype: This may be a read error: a much more frequent sequence differs by one nucleotide. Here the CDR3 reads CSARDLLWEDTEALF. In nucleotides, the CDR3 is TGCAGTGCTAGAGATCTGTTATGGGAGGACACTGAAGCTCTCTTT. This chain joins TRBV20-1 and TRBJ1-1; D is possibly TRBD1 (5 bases). The CDR3 consists of 15 residues. Per the germline V gene, CDR1 is DFQATT and CDR2 is SNEGSKA (reference sequence).

This clonotype was picked up many times. CDR3 in DNA: TGCGCCAGCAGCCTCCAGGGGGCAGGTGGTACTGAAGCTTTCTTT. Its protein is CASSLQGAGGTEAFF. The V and J genes are TRBV4-1 and TRBJ1-1; TRBD1 matches 8 bases. CDR1 and CDR2 (germline): MGHRA, YSYEKL. This CDR3 has 15 amino acids. V dropped 4 bases and J dropped 5; count of bases not matched to a gene: 9.

This clonotype was observed a few times. The gene calls are TRBV6-6 and TRBJ2-5; the D is unclear. Trimming cost V 0 bases and J 5 bases, with 13 bases left between them. This CDR3 comprises 15 residues. The germline gives CDR1 MNHNY, CDR2 SVGAGI (reference sequence). This CDR3 is CASSYSGSPRETQYF. The CDR3 nucleotides read TGTGCCAGCAGTTACTCTGGCTCGCCCCGCGAGACCCAGTACTTC.

This clonotype was recorded many times. The genes are TRBV2 and TRBJ2-7; D is undetermined. The germline V gene has CDR1 SNHLY and CDR2 FYNNEI. The CDR3 sequence is 15 residues long. The ends were cut back, 4 bases at V and 0 bases at J, with 13 bases in the middle. CDR3 sequence reads: CASSAAFQSSYEQYF. DNA for the CDR3: TGTGCCAGCAGTGCCGCTTTTCAAAGCTCCTACGAGCAGTACTTC.

Worth noting for this clonotype: A much larger clone differs from this one at a single base, so this may be a read error. The V and J genes are TRBV11-2 and TRBJ2-3; TRBD2 matches 10 bases. Germline assignment: CDR1 SGHAT and CDR2 FQNNGV. CDR3 length: 15 amino acids. CDR3: CASSGTSGTTNTQYF. CDR3 nucleotides: TGTGCCAGCAGCGGAACTAGCGGGACCACAAATACGCAGTATTTT.

This clonotype was detected many times. The chain joins TRBV5-1 to TRBJ2-7; TRBD2 is a possible D gene (6 bases). Germline loops: CDR1 SGHRS, CDR2 YFSETQ. The CDR3 extends over 15 amino acids. Trimming took 2 bases from V and 3 from J, leaving 15 bases between them. The CDR3 region is CASSFRDGGHYEQYF. The CDR3 nucleotides read TGCGCCAGCAGCTTCCGGGACGGAGGGCACTACGAGCAGTACTTC. Using reference TRBV5-1 and TRBJ2-7 for the parts outside the CDR3, the full variable domain is KAGVTQTPRYLIKTRGQQVTLSCSPISGHRSVSWYQQTPGQGLQFLFEYFSETQRNKGNFPGRFSGRQFSNSRSEMNVSTLELGDSALYLCASSFRDGGHYEQYFGPGTRLTVT.

This clonotype was observed many times. J is TRBJ1-4 and V is TRBV4-2; 7 bases map to TRBD1. Germline V gives CDR1 LGHNA, CDR2 YNFKEQ. This CDR3 has 15 residues. The ends lost 1 base at V and 6 bases at J; junction bases unmatched: 5. This CDR3 is CASSQGQGGDEKLFF. Here the CDR3 DNA reads TGTGCCAGCAGCCAAGGACAGGGAGGGGATGAAAAACTGTTTTTT.

This clonotype was seen more than once but under ten times. Given a much more abundant clone one base away, this may be a read error. J is TRBJ2-7 and V is TRBV6-1; maybe TRBD1 (5 bases). The CDR3 sequence is 12 residues long. The germline V gene encodes CDR1 MNHNS and CDR2 SASEGT. CDR3 amino acids: CASSPRGYEQCF. CDR3 DNA sequence: TGTGCCAGCAGTCCTAGGGGCTACGAGCAGTGCTTC.

The chain recombines TRBV10-3 with TRBJ2-7; D possibly corresponds to TRBD1 (5 bases). CDR3 length equals 12 residues. Germline values: CDR1 ENHRY, CDR2 SYGVKD. V lost 3 bases, J lost 6 bases, and 9 bases lay in between. The CDR3 DNA follows: TGTGCCATCAGTGATAAAGGGGTCGAGCAGTACTTC. Its protein product is CAISDKGVEQYF.

This rearrangement joins TRBV4-1 to TRBJ1-1, with 9 bases lining up with TRBD1. After removal of 6 bases from V and 1 base from J, the junction contained 6 bases not matched to a gene. Per germline, CDR1 MGHRA and CDR2 YSYEKL. The CDR3 runs to 15 residues. Written as DNA, the CDR3 is TGCGCCAGCAGTACACAGGGGGCGCGGAACACTGAAGCTTTCTTT. This encodes CASSTQGARNTEAFF.

This clonotype has only a few counts. The chain has TRBV27 and TRBJ2-7; TRBD1 or TRBD2 may be the D gene (5 bases each). Germline values: CDR1 MNHEY, CDR2 SMNVEV (reference sequence). The CDR3 is made up of 11 amino acids. Trimming took 7 bases from V and 10 from J, leaving 14 bases between them. In DNA form, the CDR3 reads TGTGCCAGCAATCACAACCGGGACCAGTACTTC. Its protein is CASNHNRDQYF.

This clonotype was seen at least ten times. This sequence joins TRBV7-9 and TRBJ2-5; perhaps TRBD2 as D (6 bases). V lost 2 bases, J lost 4 bases, and 17 bases lay in between. The germline CDR1 and CDR2 sequences are SEHNR and FQNEAQ (reference sequence). CDR3 length: 16 residues. For the CDR3, the DNA is TGTGCCAGCAGCTTACGGGTCAGAGGAGGGGCAGAGACCCAGTACTTC. It encodes CASSLRVRGGAETQYF. The full variable domain, its missing parts supplied by reference TRBV7-9 and TRBJ2-5, is DTGVSQNPRHKITKRGQNVTFRCDPISEHNRLYWYRQTLGQGPEFLTYFQNEAQLEKSRLLSDRFSAERPKGSFSTLEIQRTEQGDSAMYLCASSLRVRGGAETQYFGPGTRLLVL.

This clonotype was recorded a few times. The V gene is TRBV5-4, the J gene TRBJ1-1, with D tentatively TRBD1 (5 bases). V was clipped by 6 bases and J by 5 bases, with 17 bases between them. In germline, CDR1 is SGHNT, CDR2 YYREEE (reference sequence). The CDR3 extends over 14 amino acids. CDR3 sequence: CASTFVNGGTEAFF. DNA for the CDR3: TGTGCCAGCACCTTTGTAAACGGGGGGACTGAAGCTTTCTTT. The variable domain in full, completed from reference TRBV5-4 and TRBJ1-1, reads ETGVTQSPTHLIKTRGQQVTLRCSSQSGHNTVSWYQQALGQGPQFIFQYYREEENGRGNFPPRFSGLQFPNYSSELNVNALELDDSALYLCASTFVNGGTEAFFGQGTRLTVV.

This clonotype occurred a few times. The CDR3 coding sequence is TGTGCCACTCAAGGGACAGGTCAGCCCCAGCATTTT. Translation gives CATQGTGQPQHF. The V gene is TRBV24-1, the J gene TRBJ1-5, with 8 bases aligning to TRBD1. Germline trimming cut 10 bases from V and 6 bases from J; bases unmatched to any gene: 4. The CDR3 covers 12 residues. The V gene's germline CDR1 is KGHDR and CDR2 SFDVKD.

This clonotype was found many times. CDR3 in DNA: TGTGCCAGCAGTTACCGATTTCAGCAGATAGCCGAGCAGTACTTC. As protein: CASSYRFQQIAEQYF. V gene TRBV6-5 combines with J gene TRBJ2-7; D ambiguous. Germline-derived CDR1 and CDR2 are MNHEY and SVGAGI. CDR3 length: 15 amino acids. V lost 2 bases to trimming and J lost 6 bases, with 17 bases between them.

Ten or more counts support this clonotype. The J gene is TRBJ1-1, the V gene TRBV6-5; possibly TRBD1 for D (5 bases). V shed 0 bases and J shed 3 bases, with 11 bases lying between them. Germline V gene data show CDR1 as MNHEY and CDR2 as SVGAGI. The CDR3 spans 15 residues. Here the CDR3 DNA reads TGTGCCAGCAGTTACTCAGGGACGGTGGACACTGAAGCTTTCTTT. Encoded protein: CASSYSGTVDTEAFF.

The chain links TRBV20-1 to TRBJ2-7; D might be TRBD2 (6 bases). Germline V gene sequence: CDR1 DFQATT, CDR2 SNEGSKA (reference sequence). CDR3 length: 14 amino acids. Deletions cut 1 base from V and 2 bases from J, with 12 bases between. This CDR3 reads CSARVTRVPYEQYF. The CDR3 nucleotides read TGCAGTGCTAGAGTGACTAGAGTACCCTACGAGCAGTACTTC.

This clonotype was recorded a few times. The chain couples TRBV5-1 to TRBJ2-7, with 8 bases lining up with TRBD1. Germline V lookup: CDR1 SGHRS, CDR2 YFSETQ. V gave up 3 bases and J gave up 5 bases; unmatched junction bases: 4. The CDR3 is 13 residues long. The CDR3 reads CASSSSTGDEQYF. The DNA of the CDR3 is TGCGCCAGCAGCTCCTCGACAGGGGACGAGCAGTACTTC.

This clonotype came up many times. The rearrangement uses TRBV6-1 and TRBJ1-1, with 7 bases identical to TRBD1. The CDR3 is 19 amino acids. With 5 bases clipped from V and 4 bases from J, the junction kept 22 bases outside the gene matches. Looked up from germline, CDR1 is MNHNS and CDR2 is SASEGT. The CDR3 sequence is CASSQEVRQGVLGRTEAFF. CDR3 bases: TGTGCCAGCAGTCAAGAGGTTAGACAGGGTGTTTTAGGACGCACTGAAGCTTTCTTT.

This clonotype was counted at least ten times. This chain uses TRBV5-1 with TRBJ2-7, with D possibly matching TRBD2 (6 bases). Germline loops: CDR1 SGHRS, CDR2 YFSETQ. The CDR3 totals 13 residues. V lost 0 bases and J lost 4, with 8 bases in between. The CDR3 spells CASSLELAYEQYF. The CDR3 DNA is TGCGCCAGCAGCTTGGAACTAGCTTACGAGCAGTACTTC.

Turning to this clonotype: A read error may be the cause here, since a much bigger clone is one base away. The V gene is TRBV9, the J gene TRBJ2-3; 7 nucleotides agree with TRBD1. Germline CDR1 SGDLS, CDR2 YYNGEE. The CDR3 covers 13 residues. The CDR3 is CARSVGGPRGQYF. The CDR3 coding sequence is TGTGCCAGGAGCGTAGGGGGCCCTCGGGGGCAGTATTTT.

At least ten counts were recorded for this clonotype. The CDR3 DNA reads as TGTGCCAGCAGCTGGTGGGCGACGGGGGAGACCCAGTACTTC. Translated: CASSWWATGETQYF. The V call is TRBV7-9, the J call TRBJ2-5, with D possibly TRBD2 on 5 matching bases. The CDR3 runs 14 residues. CDR1 is SEHNR, CDR2 FQNEAQ, per germline (reference sequence). The V end lost 4 bases, the J end lost 5 bases, and 14 bases lay between the germline ends.